This T cell receptor (beta chain) was sequenced for a study of blood T cell repertoires in COVID-19. Study background: COVID-19 samples from acute and convalescent phases originated in the United States, Italy and Spain. In each case, the material was cDNA or gDNA derived from T cells, B-cell-depleted T cells, or PBMCs.

As handled by the study authors: Estimates of nucleated cell counts were drawn from the amplification of reference gene primers. Profiling relied on immunoSEQ multiplex PCR, and the TCRdb table lists in-frame clones only, not all of them. That table supplies the V and J calls and clone size; D and trimming were determined from the DNA. The sample lists 300,000 to 350,000 clones, 90% occurring once. Followed over time, Seattle patients had been enrolled while infection was active. CDR1 and CDR2 (germline): MDHEN, SYDVKM. Germline trimming cut 7 bases from V and 1 base from J; bases unmatched to any gene: 6. CDR3 size: 14 residues.

This clonotype was obtained from a woman in her 30s with COVID-19, enrolled during active disease. The V and J genes are TRBV28 and TRBJ2-5, with 7 bases identical to TRBD2. Sequenced: peripheral blood. CDR3 coding DNA: TGTGCCAGCACCTGGGGGGGATCCCAAGAGACCCAGTACTTC. It yields the protein CASTWGGSQETQYF.